The 17 T cell receptor beta chains below were found in one sample sequenced in a study of T cells in Graves' hyperthyroidism and ophthalmopathy. TCR beta CDR3 region amplification was performed from RNA transcripts. An initial round of RT-PCR targeting the TCR CDR3 relied on the HTBI primer set. Each CDR3 protein gets one entry after TCRdb re-called the multiplex PCR reads with MiXCR. The sample records around 340,000 distinct CDR3 sequences, 15% to 20% being singletons. The material sequenced was blood. The receptors were gathered from a man aged 25-40 years with Graves' hyperthyroidism.

V usage is TRBV7-8 and J usage is TRBJ1-1; 8 bases fit TRBD1. The trim removed 6 bases at V and 1 base at J, leaving 13 bases unmatched. Germline assignment: CDR1 SGHVS and CDR2 FQNEAQ. CDR3 length: 17 amino acids. The CDR3 here is CASSKVGQATGNTEAFF. CDR3 coding DNA: TGTGCCAGCAGTAAAGTGGGACAGGCGACCGGGAACACTGAAGCTTTCTTT.

This clonotype was counted ten times or more. The V and J genes are TRBV7-2 and TRBJ2-3, with D perhaps given as TRBD1 or TRBD2 (5 bases each). Germline V CDR1 and CDR2: SGHTA, FQGNSA. Trimming cost V 3 bases and J 4 bases, with 20 bases left between them. The CDR3 has 17 residues. The CDR3 here is CASSFYPTGRMADTQYF. The CDR3 coding sequence is TGTGCCAGCAGCTTCTACCCGACGGGACGGATGGCAGATACGCAGTATTTT.

As regards this clonotype: A read error may be the cause here, since a much bigger clone is one base away. The V call is TRBV11-3, the J call TRBJ1-5, with 7 nucleotides matching TRBD1. Germline V gene lookup returns CDR1 SGHNT and CDR2 YENEEA. The CDR3 length is 14 residues. Here the CDR3 reads CAGFGQGEDQSQHF. The DNA of the CDR3 is TGTGCCGGCTTTGGGCAGGGGGAAGATCAGTCCCAGCATTTT.

This clonotype turned up a few times. The chain joins TRBV7-9 to TRBJ2-1, with D tentatively TRBD1 or TRBD2 (6 bases each). Germline values: CDR1 SEHNR, CDR2 FQNEAQ (reference sequence). The V end was cut by 2 bases, the J end by 7 bases, with 15 bases between. There are 15 residues in the CDR3. CDR3 nucleotides: TGTGCCAGCAGCTTATTGGGGGCAGGGAGGAATGAGCAGTTCTTC. As protein: CASSLLGAGRNEQFF. Looking up the rest from reference TRBV7-9 and TRBJ2-1 gives the full variable domain: DTGVSQNPRHKITKRGQNVTFRCDPISEHNRLYWYRQTLGQGPEFLTYFQNEAQLEKSRLLSDRFSAERPKGSFSTLEIQRTEQGDSAMYLCASSLLGAGRNEQFFGPGTRLTVL.

The V and J genes are TRBV20-1 and TRBJ2-2; unclear D gene. This CDR3 comprises 12 residues. The germline V gene encodes CDR1 DFQATT and CDR2 SNEGSKA (reference sequence). V gave up 0 bases and J gave up 3 bases, with 2 bases separating them. The CDR3 protein is CSAREDTGELFF. The CDR3 region has the DNA TGCAGTGCTAGAGAGGACACCGGGGAGCTGTTTTTT.

This clonotype was picked up many times. The V gene is TRBV2, the J gene TRBJ2-3; D is undetermined. The CDR3 contains 14 residues. Germline values: CDR1 SNHLY, CDR2 FYNNEI. V was clipped by 3 bases and J by 5 bases, with 12 bases between them. This CDR3 is CASSDSAVGDTQYF. CDR3 bases: TGTGCCAGCAGTGATTCGGCGGTGGGAGATACGCAGTATTTT.

This chain links TRBV6-1 with TRBJ2-5; TRBD1 or TRBD2 may be the D gene (5 bases each). Germline CDR1 MNHNS, CDR2 SASEGT. CDR3 length equals 13 residues. V lost 7 bases to trimming and J lost 5 bases, with 14 bases between them. The CDR3 here is CASIEPGAETQYF. CDR3 DNA: TGTGCCAGCATCGAACCCGGGGCGGAGACCCAGTACTTC.

This chain connects TRBV19 to TRBJ2-3; 8 nucleotides match TRBD2. V lost 0 bases, J lost 3 bases, and 2 bases stayed unmatched. This CDR3 region has 15 residues. Germline CDR1 LNHDA, CDR2 SQIVND (reference sequence). CDR3 in amino acids: CASSIEASGTDTQYF. The CDR3, as DNA: TGTGCCAGTAGTATAGAGGCTAGCGGGACAGATACGCAGTATTTT.

V and J are TRBV4-1 and TRBJ2-4; TRBD2 matches at 7 bases. Germline CDR1 and CDR2: MGHRA and YSYEKL. CDR3 length equals 14 residues. The trim removed 5 bases at V and 4 bases at J, leaving 5 bases unmatched. CDR3 loop: CASSYLAEKNIQYF. In DNA, the CDR3 is TGCGCCAGCAGCTATCTAGCGGAAAAAAACATTCAGTACTTC.

The chain links TRBV9 to TRBJ1-1; maybe TRBD1 (5 bases). V lost 2 bases and J lost 8, with 13 bases in between. CDR1 and CDR2 (germline): SGDLS, YYNGEE. The length of the CDR3 is 13 residues. CDR3 sequence reads: CASSVLWGGEAFF. The DNA for the CDR3 is TGTGCCAGCAGCGTTCTCTGGGGGGGGGAAGCTTTCTTT.

This clonotype has ten or more counts. For the CDR3, the DNA is TGTGCCAGCAGCTTTATGCTGACTAGCGGGAGCACAGATACGCAGTATTTT. It specifies CASSFMLTSGSTDTQYF. The J gene is TRBJ2-3, the V gene TRBV7-9; 10 nucleotides agree with TRBD2. The ends lost 3 bases at V and 0 bases at J; junction bases unmatched: 6. The CDR3 runs to 17 residues. Germline CDR1 and CDR2: SEHNR and FQNEAQ (reference sequence).

V is TRBV5-1 and J is TRBJ2-2, with no clear D. V lost 1 base and J lost 7, with 2 bases in between. Per the germline V gene, CDR1 is SGHRS and CDR2 is YFSETQ. This CDR3 has 11 amino acids. DNA for the CDR3: TGCGCCAGCAGCTTGATCGGGGAGCTGTTTTTT. Translating gives CASSLIGELFF.

The chain employs TRBV28 and TRBJ2-4; TRBD2 matches 7 bases. The CDR3 contains 15 residues. Germline CDR1 is MDHEN and CDR2 is SYDVKM. V trimming: 5 bases; J trimming: 0 bases; junction bases outside the gene matches: 4. The CDR3 nucleotides read TGTGCCAGCAGTCGAAGCGGGGTAGCCAAAAACATTCAGTACTTC. Protein: CASSRSGVAKNIQYF.

In its sample, this clonotype was seen many times. This rearrangement joins TRBV27 to TRBJ1-6; D is unclear. The CDR3 loop spans 13 amino acids. V was trimmed by 6 bases and J by 6 bases, leaving 9 bases between them. CDR1 and CDR2 (germline): MNHEY, SMNVEV (reference sequence). Written as DNA, the CDR3 is TGTGCCAGCAGGGAGGCTTTTAATTCACCCCTCCACTTT. It is translated as CASREAFNSPLHF.

The chain's CDR3 is CASSLGDRQETQYF. In nucleotides, the CDR3 is TGCGCCAGCAGCTTGGGTGACAGGCAAGAGACCCAGTACTTC. This chain uses TRBV5-1 with TRBJ2-5; a possible D gene is TRBD1 (6 bases). The CDR3 spans 14 residues. V lost 0 bases, J lost 2 bases, and 8 bases lay in between. CDR1 is SGHRS and CDR2 is YFSETQ in the germline V gene. Looking up the rest from reference TRBV5-1 and TRBJ2-5 gives the full variable domain: KAGVTQTPRYLIKTRGQQVTLSCSPISGHRSVSWYQQTPGQGLQFLFEYFSETQRNKGNFPGRFSGRQFSNSRSEMNVSTLELGDSALYLCASSLGDRQETQYFGPGTRLLVL.

This clonotype showed up many times. Here the CDR3 reads CASDPGAGYQETQYF. CDR3 bases: TGTGCCAGTGACCCGGGGGCAGGGTACCAAGAGACCCAGTACTTC. J is TRBJ2-5 and V is TRBV19, with D perhaps TRBD1 or TRBD2 (6 bases each). CDR3 length equals 15 residues. Deletions cut 8 bases from V and 0 bases from J, with 16 bases between. CDR1 and CDR2 (germline): LNHDA, SQIVND (reference sequence).

This clonotype has a handful of counts. The rearrangement uses TRBV5-1 and TRBJ2-1, with a tentative D call TRBD1 (5 bases). Germline values: CDR1 SGHRS, CDR2 YFSETQ. Trimming pared 1 base from V and 9 bases from J, leaving 14 bases between. The CDR3 covers 14 residues. The CDR3 is CASSLRQGRSEQFF. The CDR3 DNA reads as TGCGCCAGCAGCTTGCGGCAGGGTAGGAGTGAGCAGTTCTTC.